This T cell receptor beta chain is drawn from a study of technical replicates of blood from a few donors. Trimming pared 9 bases from V and 6 bases from J, leaving 12 bases between. The CDR3 totals 11 residues. Germline CDR1 reads MDHEN; CDR2 reads SYDVKM. TCRdb's copy holds only in-frame clones and misses some; the assay was immunoSEQ multiplex PCR. The data hold 45,000 to 60,000 clones, with around 95% observed a single time. V usage is TRBV28 and J usage is TRBJ2-7; a possible D gene is TRBD2 (5 bases). The TCR sequence derives from a human donor in good health. The sequenced sample consisted of T cells isolated from PBMCs. CDR3 in amino acids: CASSSGTEQYF. CDR3 DNA sequence: TGTGCCAGTAGCAGCGGCACCGAGCAGTACTTC.